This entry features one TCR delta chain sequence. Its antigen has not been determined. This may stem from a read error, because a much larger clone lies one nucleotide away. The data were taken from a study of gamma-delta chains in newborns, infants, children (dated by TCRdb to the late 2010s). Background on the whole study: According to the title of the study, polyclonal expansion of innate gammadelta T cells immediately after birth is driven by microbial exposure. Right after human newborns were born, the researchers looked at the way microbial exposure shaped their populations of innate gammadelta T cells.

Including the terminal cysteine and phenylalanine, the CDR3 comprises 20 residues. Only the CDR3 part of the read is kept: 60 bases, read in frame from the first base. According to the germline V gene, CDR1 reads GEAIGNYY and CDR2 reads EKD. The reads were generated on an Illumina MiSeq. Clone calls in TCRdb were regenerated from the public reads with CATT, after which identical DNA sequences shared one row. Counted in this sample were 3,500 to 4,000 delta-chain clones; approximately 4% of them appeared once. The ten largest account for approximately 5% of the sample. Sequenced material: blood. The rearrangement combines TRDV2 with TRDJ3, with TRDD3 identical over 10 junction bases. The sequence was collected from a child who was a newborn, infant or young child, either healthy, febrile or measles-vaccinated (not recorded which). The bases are TGTGCCCGTGACCAAACTGGGGGATCCGAAAGCTCCTGGGACACCCGACAGATGTTTTTC. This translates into CARDQTGGSESSWDTRQMFF.